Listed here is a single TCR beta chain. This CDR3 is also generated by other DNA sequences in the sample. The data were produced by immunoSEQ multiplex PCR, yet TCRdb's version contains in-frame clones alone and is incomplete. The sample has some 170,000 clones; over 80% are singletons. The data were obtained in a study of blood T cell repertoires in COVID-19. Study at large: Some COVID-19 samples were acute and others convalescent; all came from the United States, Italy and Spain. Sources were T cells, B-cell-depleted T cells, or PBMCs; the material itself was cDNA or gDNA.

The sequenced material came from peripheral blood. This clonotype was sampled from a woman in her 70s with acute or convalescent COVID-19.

Here the CDR3 reads CASSITGQLYEQYF. The CDR3 nucleotides are TGTGCCAGTAGTATAACGGGACAGCTATACGAGCAGTACTTC. The V call is TRBV19, the J call TRBJ2-7, with TRBD1 matching over 7 bases. The CDR3 spans 14 residues. The V gene end was trimmed by 2 bases and the J gene end by 4 bases; junction bases not matched to a gene: 5. Looked up from germline, CDR1 is LNHDA and CDR2 is SQIVND (reference sequence). Drawing the rest from reference TRBV19 and TRBJ2-7, the complete variable domain is DGGITQSPKYLFRKEGQNVTLSCEQNLNHDAMYWYRQDPGQGLRLIYYSQIVNDFQKGDIAEGYSVSREKKESFPLTVTSAQKNPTAFYLCASSITGQLYEQYFGPGTRLTVT.